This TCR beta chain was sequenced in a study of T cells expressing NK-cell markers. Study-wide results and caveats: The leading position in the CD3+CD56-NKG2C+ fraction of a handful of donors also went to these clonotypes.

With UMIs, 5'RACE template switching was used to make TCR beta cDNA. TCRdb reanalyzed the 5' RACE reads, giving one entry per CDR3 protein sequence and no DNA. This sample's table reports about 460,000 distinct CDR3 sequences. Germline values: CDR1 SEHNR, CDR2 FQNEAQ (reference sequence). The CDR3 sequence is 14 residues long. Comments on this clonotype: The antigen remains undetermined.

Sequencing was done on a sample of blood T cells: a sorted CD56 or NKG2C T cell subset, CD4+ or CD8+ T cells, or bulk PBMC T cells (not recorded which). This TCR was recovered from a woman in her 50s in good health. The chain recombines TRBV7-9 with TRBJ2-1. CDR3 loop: CASSLVTYQNEQFF. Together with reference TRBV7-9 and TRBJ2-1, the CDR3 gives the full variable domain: DTGVSQNPRHKITKRGQNVTFRCDPISEHNRLYWYRQTLGQGPEFLTYFQNEAQLEKSRLLSDRFSAERPKGSFSTLEIQRTEQGDSAMYLCASSLVTYQNEQFFGPGTRLTVL.